These 32 T cell receptor beta chains originate from one sample sequenced in a study of T cell changes during pregnancy in multiple sclerosis. Measured with immunoSEQ multiplex PCR; TCRdb has only the in-frame clones, and not every one. The data show about 70,000 clones, approximately 90% seen once. The material sequenced was peripheral blood, taken in the second trimester of pregnancy. The receptor source for this set is a female donor in good health, enrolled as a control in a pregnancy study.

The chain couples TRBV7-2 to TRBJ2-5, with 7 positions matching TRBD2. This CDR3 contains 13 residues. Germline lookup yields CDR1 SGHTA and CDR2 FQGNSA. Losses at the gene ends were 5 bases for V and 2 bases for J; bases not matched to a gene: 2. The CDR3 DNA follows: TGTGCCAGCAGCAAGGGACTACAAGAGACCCAGTACTTC. Translated, it gives CASSKGLQETQYF.

This chain joins TRBV18 and TRBJ1-4; 7 bases align to TRBD1. Per germline, CDR1 KGHSH and CDR2 LQKENI. Trimming at V came to 1 base and at J to 11 bases, leaving 1 base not matched to a gene. The CDR3 has 12 amino acids. The CDR3: CASSPQQGKLFF. Here the CDR3 DNA reads TGTGCCAGCTCACCACAACAGGGGAAACTGTTTTTT.

V and J are TRBV5-6 and TRBJ1-1, with 9 bases aligning to TRBD1. This CDR3 contains 15 residues. Germline V gene lookup returns CDR1 SGHDT and CDR2 YYEEEE. Trimming took 4 bases from V and 5 from J; bases not matched to a gene: 9. As DNA, the CDR3 is TGTGCCAGCAGCCGAGCACAGGGGGCTGGGACTGAAGCTTTCTTT. Its translation is CASSRAQGAGTEAFF.

J is TRBJ2-7 and V is TRBV14; 10 nucleotides line up with TRBD2. This CDR3 has 15 residues. Trimming at V came to 3 bases and at J to 3 bases, leaving 5 bases not matched to a gene. Germline lookup yields CDR1 SGHDN and CDR2 FVKESK. The CDR3 loop is CASSHGSGGHYEQYF. In DNA, the CDR3 is TGTGCCAGCAGCCACGGTAGCGGGGGGCACTACGAGCAGTACTTC. The full variable domain, its missing parts supplied by reference TRBV14 and TRBJ2-7, is EAGVTQFPSHSVIEKGQTVTLRCDPISGHDNLYWYRRVMGKEIKFLLHFVKESKQDESGMPNNRFLAERTGGTYSTLKVQPAELEDSGVYFCASSHGSGGHYEQYFGPGTRLTVT.

The chain combines TRBV6-5 with TRBJ1-3; a possible D gene is TRBD1 (5 bases). Germline CDR1 MNHEY, CDR2 SVGAGI. V lost 6 bases to trimming and J lost 0 bases, with 9 bases between them. CDR3 length: 14 amino acids. The chain's CDR3 is CASRPTGSGNTIYF. Written as DNA, the CDR3 is TGTGCCAGCAGACCTACAGGCTCTGGAAACACCATATATTTT.

This clone appeared a single time. The chain employs TRBV9 and TRBJ1-6; TRBD1 matches 9 bases. CDR1 and CDR2 (germline): SGDLS, YYNGEE. The CDR3 contains 15 residues. V gave up 4 bases and J gave up 7 bases; unmatched junction bases: 6. The CDR3 loop is CASSPTGQGNSPLHF. CDR3 coding DNA: TGTGCCAGCAGCCCCACCGGACAGGGGAATTCACCCCTCCACTTT.

The chain links TRBV18 to TRBJ2-5, with 10 bases lining up with TRBD2. This CDR3 has 16 amino acids. Germline values: CDR1 KGHSH, CDR2 LQKENI. Trimming took 6 bases from V and 2 from J; bases not matched to a gene: 9. The CDR3 is CASSPRTSGEQETQYF. The DNA for the CDR3 is TGTGCCAGCTCGCCGAGGACTAGCGGCGAACAAGAGACCCAGTACTTC.

The chain joins TRBV10-3 to TRBJ1-6, with 8 bases fitting TRBD1. CDR1 is ENHRY, CDR2 SYGVKD, per germline. The CDR3 totals 12 residues. V lost 10 bases, J lost 10 bases, and 6 bases stayed unmatched. CDR3 in amino acids: CATGQGGSPLHF. The CDR3 DNA reads as TGTGCCACCGGACAGGGCGGCTCACCCCTCCACTTT.

J is TRBJ2-3 and V is TRBV11-2; TRBD2 matches 9 bases. V shed 6 bases, J shed 2 bases, and the junction held 15 bases outside the gene matches. Germline CDR1 reads SGHAT; CDR2 reads FQNNGV. The CDR3 contains 18 residues. The CDR3 nucleotides are TGTGCCAGCAGAAAAAGCGGCGGGGGGGATCGTATCACAGATACGCAGTATTTT. Encoded protein: CASRKSGGGDRITDTQYF.

This clone has a handful of counts. The chain couples TRBV6-4 to TRBJ2-2; weak D call: TRBD2 (6 bases). The CDR3 length is 14 residues. Germline V gene data show CDR1 as MRHNA and CDR2 as SNTAGT. Trimming pared 3 bases from V and 3 bases from J, leaving 8 bases between. CDR3 sequence: CASSEAGDTGELFF. The CDR3 DNA is TGTGCCAGCAGTGAAGCGGGCGACACCGGGGAGCTGTTTTTT.

The rearrangement joins TRBV18 to TRBJ2-3, with 9 bases aligning to TRBD1. The CDR3 is 16 amino acids. Trimming took 6 bases from V and 1 from J; bases not matched to a gene: 8. Germline CDR1 reads KGHSH; CDR2 reads LQKENI. As DNA, the CDR3 is TGTGCCAGCTCGCCAACAGGGGGCGGGCGCACAGATACGCAGTATTTT. Translating it yields CASSPTGGGRTDTQYF.

This clone is a singleton in its sample. The rearrangement links TRBV7-9 to TRBJ1-5, with unresolved D. The CDR3 has 14 amino acids. CDR1 is SEHNR, CDR2 FQNEAQ, per germline (reference sequence). Trimming cost V 1 base and J 8 bases, with 12 bases left between them. The DNA of the CDR3 is TGTGCCAGCAGCTTAGGACCAGGAGGAGAGCCCCAGCATTTT. Its protein product is CASSLGPGGEPQHF.

The chain recombines TRBV7-9 with TRBJ2-1; D not certain. This CDR3 has 14 amino acids. Germline CDR1 is SEHNR and CDR2 is FQNEAQ (reference sequence). Trimming stripped 5 bases from V and 0 bases from J, with 8 bases between. CDR3: CASSRGGSYNEQFF. The CDR3 DNA follows: TGTGCCAGCAGCCGTGGCGGCTCCTACAATGAGCAGTTCTTC. The whole variable domain, remainder taken from reference TRBV7-9 and TRBJ2-1, is DTGVSQNPRHKITKRGQNVTFRCDPISEHNRLYWYRQTLGQGPEFLTYFQNEAQLEKSRLLSDRFSAERPKGSFSTLEIQRTEQGDSAMYLCASSRGGSYNEQFFGPGTRLTVL.

This clone was seen just once. This chain connects TRBV7-2 to TRBJ1-3, with D tentatively TRBD1 (6 bases). Germline V gene sequence: CDR1 SGHTA, CDR2 FQGNSA. Trimming removed 5 bases from V and 3 bases from J, with 14 bases in between. This CDR3 contains 15 residues. The CDR3, as DNA: TGTGCCAGCAGCCCACAGGGCTCGAGTGGAAACACCATATATTTT. Translating it yields CASSPQGSSGNTIYF.

This clone was seen just once. This chain connects TRBV7-9 to TRBJ2-3; D possibly corresponds to TRBD2 (6 bases). The CDR3 is 15 amino acids. V was cut by 6 bases and J by 2 bases, with 15 bases left in between. Germline-derived CDR1 and CDR2 are SEHNR and FQNEAQ (reference sequence). CDR3 DNA sequence: TGTGCCAGCAGTATCCGCGGGGTCTACACAGATACGCAGTATTTT. It codes for CASSIRGVYTDTQYF.

This clone was counted between two and nine times. This sample includes further DNA sequences coding for the same CDR3. This chain joins TRBV7-9 and TRBJ1-5; 7 bases line up with TRBD1. Germline values: CDR1 SEHNR, CDR2 FQNEAQ (reference sequence). This CDR3 spans 15 amino acids. The ends lost 1 base at V and 0 bases at J; junction bases unmatched: 0. CDR3 protein: CASSLGTGSNQPQHF. Here the CDR3 DNA reads TGTGCCAGCAGCTTAGGGACAGGTAGCAATCAGCCCCAGCATTTT.

CDR3 nucleotide sequence: TGTGCCAGCAGCCTTCCCGGACAGGCCTCCTACGAGCAGTACTTC. Encoded protein: CASSLPGQASYEQYF. The V gene is TRBV2, the J gene TRBJ2-7, with 7 bases matching TRBD1. This CDR3 contains 15 residues. In germline, CDR1 is SNHLY, CDR2 FYNNEI. The J segment lost 0 bases and the V segment lost 6 bases, leaving 8 bases of the junction unmatched.

The chain combines TRBV18 with TRBJ2-7, with 11 bases lining up with TRBD2. This CDR3 contains 14 residues. CDR1 KGHSH and CDR2 LQKENI come from the germline V gene. Trimming took 8 bases from V and 2 from J; bases not matched to a gene: 5. CDR3 residues: CASAGLAVTYEQYF. CDR3 sequence (DNA): TGTGCCAGCGCGGGACTAGCGGTTACCTACGAGCAGTACTTC.

The V call is TRBV4-3, the J call TRBJ2-1; possibly TRBD2 for D (5 bases). Trimming took 0 bases from V and 9 from J, leaving 12 bases between them. The CDR3 sequence is 14 residues long. The germline CDR1 and CDR2 sequences are LGHNA and YSLEER. CDR3 region: CASSQDGGYGEQFF. The CDR3 DNA reads as TGCGCCAGCAGCCAAGATGGCGGGTACGGTGAGCAGTTCTTC.

V and J are TRBV11-1 and TRBJ1-6; 9 bases map to TRBD1. The CDR3 is made up of 15 amino acids. The germline V gene encodes CDR1 SGHAT and CDR2 FQDESV (reference sequence). V trimming: 6 bases; J trimming: 8 bases; junction bases outside the gene matches: 8. CDR3 DNA: TGTGCCAGCAGATCCGGGACAGGGAAAGATTCACCCCTCCACTTT. The encoded protein is CASRSGTGKDSPLHF.

The V gene is TRBV10-3, the J gene TRBJ1-1, with D tentatively TRBD1 (6 bases). Trimming pared 6 bases from V and 8 bases from J, leaving 13 bases between. The CDR3 is made up of 12 amino acids. Germline V lookup: CDR1 ENHRY, CDR2 SYGVKD. This chain's CDR3 is CAISTGSAEAFF. CDR3 in DNA: TGTGCCATCAGCACAGGGTCGGCGGAAGCTTTCTTT.

The V gene is TRBV5-5, the J gene TRBJ2-7; 7 bases fit TRBD1. Germline-derived CDR1 and CDR2 are SGHKS and YYEKEE (reference sequence). The CDR3 runs to 14 residues. V shed 4 bases, J shed 2 bases, and the junction held 6 bases outside the gene matches. CDR3 residues: CASSPRDRAYEQYF. CDR3 DNA sequence: TGTGCCAGCAGCCCGAGGGACAGAGCCTACGAGCAGTACTTC.

V gene TRBV4-3 combines with J gene TRBJ2-7; 10 bases match TRBD1. The trim removed 4 bases at V and 1 base at J, leaving 4 bases unmatched. Germline V gene lookup returns CDR1 LGHNA and CDR2 YSLEER. The CDR3 has 15 residues. The CDR3 spells CASSPDRGASYEQYF. The CDR3 coding sequence is TGCGCCAGCAGCCCGGACAGGGGGGCATCCTACGAGCAGTACTTC.

The chain recombines TRBV27 with TRBJ2-7, with TRBD2 matching over 9 bases. Per germline, CDR1 MNHEY and CDR2 SMNVEV (reference sequence). V shed 2 bases, J shed 5 bases, and the junction held 10 bases outside the gene matches. CDR3 length equals 16 residues. The CDR3 loop reads CASSLLLAGGLHEQYF. The CDR3 DNA sequence: TGTGCCAGCAGTTTACTCCTTGCGGGGGGGCTCCACGAGCAGTACTTC.

DNA for the CDR3: TGCGCCAGCAGCCAGGGGACAGGGGGCGGCTATGGCTACACCTTC. It yields the protein CASSQGTGGGYGYTF. The genes are TRBV4-1 and TRBJ1-2, with 12 bases fitting TRBD1. The junction had 3 bases not matched to a gene; V was cut back by 3 bases and J by 4 bases. The V gene's germline CDR1 is MGHRA and CDR2 YSYEKL. The CDR3 consists of 15 residues.

This sequence joins TRBV5-8 and TRBJ2-5, with D possibly matching TRBD1 (6 bases). V was trimmed by 6 bases and J by 6 bases, leaving 12 bases between them. Germline CDR1 reads SGHTS; CDR2 reads YDEGEE. The CDR3 has 12 residues. CDR3 nucleotides: TGTGCCAGCACCCCAGGGGAAAAGACCCAGTACTTC. Amino acid sequence: CASTPGEKTQYF.

The chain couples TRBV18 to TRBJ2-2, with D uncertain. The CDR3 spans 13 residues. CDR1 KGHSH and CDR2 LQKENI come from the germline V gene. V dropped 3 bases and J dropped 4 bases, with 6 bases sitting between them. The CDR3 DNA is TGTGCCAGCTCACCTAGCATCACCGGGGAGCTGTTTTTT. Encoded protein: CASSPSITGELFF.

As to this clone: Other DNA sequences from this sample encode an identical CDR3 as well. V is TRBV7-2 and J is TRBJ1-1; D remains unclear. V lost 1 base and J lost 6, with 9 bases in between. Germline CDR1 reads SGHTA; CDR2 reads FQGNSA. This CDR3 region has 13 residues. The CDR3, as DNA: TGTGCCAGCAGCTTAGAACGGTTCGCTGAAGCTTTCTTT. Translation: CASSLERFAEAFF.

This chain uses TRBV4-3 with TRBJ1-6, with D maybe TRBD1 (5 bases). V was clipped by 2 bases and J by 4 bases, with 9 bases between them. CDR3 size: 15 residues. Germline V gives CDR1 LGHNA, CDR2 YSLEER. The chain's CDR3 is CASSQSTAYNSPLHF. The DNA for the CDR3 is TGCGCCAGCAGCCAATCGACAGCATATAATTCACCCCTCCACTTT.

The CDR3: CARSLFGGAGSPLHF. Written as DNA, the CDR3 is TGTGCCAGAAGCTTGTTCGGCGGGGCCGGGTCACCCCTCCACTTT. The V and J genes are TRBV5-3 and TRBJ1-6, with D perhaps TRBD1 (5 bases). TRBV5-3 is filed as an ORF, its function uncertain. CDR3 length: 15 residues. The V gene lost 1 base and the J gene lost 10 bases, with 15 bases spanning the gap.

This sequence joins TRBV12-2 and TRBJ2-2; the table's D call TRBD2 went unverified against the DNA. TRBV12-2 is designated a pseudogene. The CDR3 sequence is 17 residues long. The DNA of the CDR3 is TGTGCAAGTCGCTTAAGGGCTAGCGGGGATAACACCGGGGAGCTGTTTTTT. Encoded protein: CASRLRASGDNTGELFF.

This chain connects TRBV7-9 to TRBJ2-7; TRBD1 is a possible D gene (5 bases). The CDR3 has 16 residues. In germline, CDR1 is SEHNR, CDR2 FQNEAQ (reference sequence). The V gene lost 3 bases and the J gene lost 0 bases, with 15 bases spanning the gap. The CDR3 coding sequence is TGTGCCAGCAGCTTGGGGCAGGGAATCGACTCCTACGAGCAGTACTTC. Protein: CASSLGQGIDSYEQYF. The full variable domain, rest sourced from reference TRBV7-9 and TRBJ2-7, is DTGVSQNPRHKITKRGQNVTFRCDPISEHNRLYWYRQTLGQGPEFLTYFQNEAQLEKSRLLSDRFSAERPKGSFSTLEIQRTEQGDSAMYLCASSLGQGIDSYEQYFGPGTRLTVT.